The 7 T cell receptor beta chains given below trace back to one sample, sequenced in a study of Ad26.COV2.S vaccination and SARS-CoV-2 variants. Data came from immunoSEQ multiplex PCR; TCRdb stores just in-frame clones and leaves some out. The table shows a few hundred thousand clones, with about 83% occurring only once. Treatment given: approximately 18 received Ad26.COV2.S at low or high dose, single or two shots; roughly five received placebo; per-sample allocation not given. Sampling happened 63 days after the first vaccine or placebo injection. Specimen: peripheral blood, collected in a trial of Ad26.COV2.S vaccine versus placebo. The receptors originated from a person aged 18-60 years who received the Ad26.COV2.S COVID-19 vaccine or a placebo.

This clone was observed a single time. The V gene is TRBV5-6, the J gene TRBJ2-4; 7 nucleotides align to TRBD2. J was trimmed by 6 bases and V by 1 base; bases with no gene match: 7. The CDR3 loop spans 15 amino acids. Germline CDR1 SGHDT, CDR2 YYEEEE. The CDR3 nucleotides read TGTGCCAGCAGCTTGCAGCGGGGAACGGGAAACATTCAGTACTTC. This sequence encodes CASSLQRGTGNIQYF.

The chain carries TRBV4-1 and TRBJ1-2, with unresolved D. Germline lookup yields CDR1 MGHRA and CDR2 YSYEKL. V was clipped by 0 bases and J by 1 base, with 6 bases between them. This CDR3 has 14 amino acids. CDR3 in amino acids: CASSQDILNYGYTF. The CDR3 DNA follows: TGCGCCAGCAGCCAAGACATTCTTAACTATGGCTACACCTTC.

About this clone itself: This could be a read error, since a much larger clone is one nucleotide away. CDR3 nucleotide sequence: TGTGCCAGCAGCTTAGGGTACCAAGAGACCCAGTACTTC. Protein sequence: CASSLGYQETQYF. The V gene is TRBV7-6, the J gene TRBJ2-5; no firm D call. The germline gives CDR1 SGHVS, CDR2 FNYEAQ. This CDR3 spans 13 amino acids. The V and J ends lost 1 base and 0 bases respectively, with 3 bases between them.

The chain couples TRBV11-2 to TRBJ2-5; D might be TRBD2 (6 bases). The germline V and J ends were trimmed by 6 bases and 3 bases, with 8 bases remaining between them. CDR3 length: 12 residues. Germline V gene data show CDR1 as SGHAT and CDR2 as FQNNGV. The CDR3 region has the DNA TGTGCCAGCAGGTGGGGGGAAGAGACCCAGTACTTC. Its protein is CASRWGEETQYF. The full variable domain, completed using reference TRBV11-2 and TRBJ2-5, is EAGVAQSPRYKIIEKRQSVAFWCNPISGHATLYWYQQILGQGPKLLIQFQNNGVVDDSQLPKDRFSAERLKGVDSTLKIQPAKLEDSAVYLCASRWGEETQYFGPGTRLLVL.

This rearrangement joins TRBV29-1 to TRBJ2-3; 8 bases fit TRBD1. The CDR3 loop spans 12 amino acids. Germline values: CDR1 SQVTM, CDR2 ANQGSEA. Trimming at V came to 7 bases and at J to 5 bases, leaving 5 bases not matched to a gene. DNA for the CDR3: TGCAGCGCCCAGGGGGCAGTAGATACGCAGTATTTT. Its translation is CSAQGAVDTQYF.

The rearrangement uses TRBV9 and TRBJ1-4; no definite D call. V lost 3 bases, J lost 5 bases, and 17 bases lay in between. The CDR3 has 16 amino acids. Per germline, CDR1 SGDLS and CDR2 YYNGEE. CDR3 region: CASSGPDGNANEKLFF. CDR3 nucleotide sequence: TGTGCCAGCAGCGGCCCGGACGGCAACGCAAATGAAAAACTGTTTTTT.

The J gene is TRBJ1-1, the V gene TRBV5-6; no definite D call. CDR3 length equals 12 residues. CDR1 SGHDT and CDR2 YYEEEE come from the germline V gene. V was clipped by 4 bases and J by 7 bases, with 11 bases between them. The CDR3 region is CASSLPNNEAFF. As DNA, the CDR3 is TGTGCCAGCAGCCTACCGAATAATGAAGCTTTCTTT.